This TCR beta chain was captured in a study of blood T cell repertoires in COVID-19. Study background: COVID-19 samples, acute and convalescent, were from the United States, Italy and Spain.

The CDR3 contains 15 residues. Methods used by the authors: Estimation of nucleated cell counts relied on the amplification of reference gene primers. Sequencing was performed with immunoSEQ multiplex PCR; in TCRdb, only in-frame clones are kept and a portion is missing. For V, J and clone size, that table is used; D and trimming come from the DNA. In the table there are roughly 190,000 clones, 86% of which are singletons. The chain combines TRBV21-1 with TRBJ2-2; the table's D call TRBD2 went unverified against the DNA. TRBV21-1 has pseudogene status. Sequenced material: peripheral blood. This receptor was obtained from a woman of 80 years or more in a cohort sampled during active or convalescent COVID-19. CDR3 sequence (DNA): TGTGCCAGCAGCAAAGCGGCACTAGCGACCGGGGAGCTGTTTTTT. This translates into CASSKAALATGELFF.